This T cell receptor beta chain was recovered during a study of T cells in tuberculosis. Whole-study findings and limits: Smaller alpha distances in active tuberculosis partly reflected shorter CDR3-alpha lengths. A GMM-specific repertoire classifier reached around 85% accuracy, AUROC about 0.87.

Clones were sequenced by immunoSEQ multiplex PCR, and TCRdb holds only the in-frame ones, with some missing. Of fewer than 30,000 clones listed, about 92% are singletons. Notes on this clone: Its target is not known.

The CDR3 sequence is 13 residues long. CDR1 is SGHTS and CDR2 is YDEGEE in the germline V gene. Between the trimmed V and J ends, which lost 0 bases and 8 bases, there was a span of 8 bases. This TCR derives from a donor under 30 with latent tuberculosis or without tuberculosis infection. Material for sequencing was PBMCs. The chain joins TRBV5-8 to TRBJ1-4; D uncertain. The CDR3 sequence: CASSLDRGEKLFF. The CDR3 DNA reads TGTGCCAGCAGCTTGGACAGAGGGGAAAAACTGTTTTTT.